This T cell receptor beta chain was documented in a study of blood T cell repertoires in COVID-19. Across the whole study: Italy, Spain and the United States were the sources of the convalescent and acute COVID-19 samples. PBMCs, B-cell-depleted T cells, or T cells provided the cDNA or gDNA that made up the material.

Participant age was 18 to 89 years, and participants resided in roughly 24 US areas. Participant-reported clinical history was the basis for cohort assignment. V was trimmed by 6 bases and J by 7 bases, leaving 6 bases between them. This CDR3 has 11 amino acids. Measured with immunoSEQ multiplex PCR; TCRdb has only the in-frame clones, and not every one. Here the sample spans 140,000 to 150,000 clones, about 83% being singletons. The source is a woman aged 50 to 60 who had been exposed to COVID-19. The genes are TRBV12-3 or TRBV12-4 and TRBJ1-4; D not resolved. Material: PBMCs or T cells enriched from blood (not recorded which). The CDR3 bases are TGTGCCAGCAGCCCCGGTGAAAAACTGTTTTTT. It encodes CASSPGEKLFF.